A single sample is the source of the 29 T cell receptor beta chains below, sequenced in a study of cytotoxic CD8 clonotypes in ibrutinib-treated CLL (dated by TCRdb to about 2021). The library came from the immunoSEQ multiplex PCR assay. TCRdb provides this immuneACCESS table in a form limited to in-frame rearrangements. Some clones are lacking; in checked studies, under half of them reflect an unresolved V gene, and why the rest are absent is not known. Within this sample are hundreds of thousands of clones, with 60% to 75% of them counted one time only. In total, the top ten clones hold 15% of the sample. The label giving this sample's time point can be read as: roughly 2 years on ibrutinib. This specimen consisted of PBMCs, obtained after 24 months of ibrutinib treatment. The receptors derive from a human donor with chronic lymphocytic leukemia.

This clone occurred a few times. V and J are TRBV19 and TRBJ2-5, with D hard to call. The germline gives CDR1 LNHDA, CDR2 SQIVND (reference sequence). V was shortened by 3 bases and J by 0 bases, with 5 bases between the two germline ends. The CDR3 is 13 amino acids. CDR3 sequence: CASSMQNQETQYF. The CDR3 DNA follows: TGTGCCAGTAGTATGCAGAACCAAGAGACCCAGTACTTC. The variable domain in full, with the rest retrieved from reference TRBV19 and TRBJ2-5, is DGGITQSPKYLFRKEGQNVTLSCEQNLNHDAMYWYRQDPGQGLRLIYYSQIVNDFQKGDIAEGYSVSREKKESFPLTVTSAQKNPTAFYLCASSMQNQETQYFGPGTRLLVL.

This rearrangement joins TRBV5-4 to TRBJ2-3; 10 bases match TRBD2. The V gene's germline CDR1 is SGHNT and CDR2 YYREEE (reference sequence). The V and J ends lost 4 bases and 5 bases, in that order; junction bases with no gene match: 7. The CDR3 consists of 15 residues. CDR3 amino acids: CASSPSGSSGDTQYF. CDR3 nucleotides: TGTGCCAGCAGCCCTAGCGGGAGCTCTGGAGATACGCAGTATTTT.

The V gene is TRBV4-1, the J gene TRBJ2-1; TRBD1 matches at 9 bases. The CDR3 length is 18 residues. V dropped 3 bases and J dropped 5; count of bases not matched to a gene: 14. Germline assignment: CDR1 MGHRA and CDR2 YSYEKL. CDR3 amino acids: CASSHTIPGQGRDNEQFF. The CDR3 DNA is TGCGCCAGCAGCCATACAATTCCGGGACAGGGACGAGACAATGAGCAGTTCTTC.

This clone was seen only a few times. This chain links TRBV5-4 with TRBJ2-1; 7 bases line up with TRBD2. This CDR3 has 12 amino acids. CDR1 and CDR2 from the germline V gene are SGHNT and YYREEE (reference sequence). V was pared by 2 bases and J by 15 bases, with 8 bases of the junction left unmatched. CDR3 in DNA: TGTGCCAGCAGCTTCGAACCGGGACTACCGTTCTTC. Its protein product is CASSFEPGLPFF.

This CDR3 is CASSEWDTSSYNEQFF. The CDR3 DNA reads TGTGCCAGCAGTGAATGGGACACATCCTCCTACAATGAGCAGTTCTTC. The chain couples TRBV6-1 to TRBJ2-1; D might be TRBD1 (6 bases). Germline lookup yields CDR1 MNHNS and CDR2 SASEGT. The V end was cut by 2 bases, the J end by 0 bases, with 11 bases between. This CDR3 is 16 amino acids long.

The chain combines TRBV29-1 with TRBJ2-3; TRBD2 might be the D (5 bases). The CDR3 totals 14 residues. V lost 4 bases and J lost 8, with 19 bases in between. Looked up from germline, CDR1 is SQVTM and CDR2 is ANQGSEA. The chain's CDR3 is CSVASSGLERTQYF. The CDR3 DNA is TGCAGCGTTGCAAGCAGCGGTTTAGAACGTACGCAGTATTTT.

The chain uses TRBV20-1 and TRBJ1-4; the D is unclear. This CDR3 has 11 amino acids. CDR1 is DFQATT, CDR2 SNEGSKA, per germline (reference sequence). Trimming cost V 6 bases and J 5 bases, with 7 bases left between them. The CDR3 loop reads CSAEENEKLFF. The CDR3 bases are TGCAGTGCGGAGGAAAATGAAAAACTGTTTTTT.

The chain couples TRBV7-8 to TRBJ1-4; the match to TRBD1 covers 8 bases. The CDR3 runs to 14 residues. Germline loops: CDR1 SGHVS, CDR2 FQNEAQ. The junction had 6 bases not matched to a gene; V was cut back by 5 bases and J by 7 bases. The CDR3 reads CASSRGQGGEKLFF. CDR3 coding DNA: TGTGCCAGCAGCAGAGGACAGGGTGGTGAAAAACTGTTTTTT.

This clone was detected only a few times. The gene calls are TRBV19 and TRBJ2-2; D is perhaps TRBD1 (6 bases). The CDR3 spans 16 residues. Germline V gene data show CDR1 as LNHDA and CDR2 as SQIVND (reference sequence). V dropped 3 bases and J dropped 10 bases, with 21 bases sitting between them. The CDR3 DNA sequence: TGTGCCAGTAGTATCCGAGGACAGAGACCACCGAAGGAGCTGTTTTTT. It codes for CASSIRGQRPPKELFF.

The chain combines TRBV5-1 with TRBJ2-7, with D tentatively TRBD1 (6 bases). The V end was cut by 2 bases, the J end by 5 bases, with 11 bases between. The CDR3 spans 13 residues. Per germline, CDR1 SGHRS and CDR2 YFSETQ. The CDR3 sequence is CASSFGTPHEQYF. The CDR3 bases are TGCGCCAGCAGCTTCGGGACACCCCACGAGCAGTACTTC. Together with reference TRBV5-1 and TRBJ2-7, the CDR3 gives the full variable domain: KAGVTQTPRYLIKTRGQQVTLSCSPISGHRSVSWYQQTPGQGLQFLFEYFSETQRNKGNFPGRFSGRQFSNSRSEMNVSTLELGDSALYLCASSFGTPHEQYFGPGTRLTVT.

The chain employs TRBV18 and TRBJ1-3, with TRBD1 matching over 9 bases. This CDR3 contains 15 residues. The germline CDR1 and CDR2 sequences are KGHSH and LQKENI. The ends lost 4 bases at V and 2 bases at J; junction bases unmatched: 3. In nucleotides, the CDR3 is TGTGCCAGCTCACGGGACAGGGACCCTGGAAACACCATATATTTT. Translation gives CASSRDRDPGNTIYF. Looking up the rest from reference TRBV18 and TRBJ1-3 gives the full variable domain: NAGVMQNPRHLVRRRGQEARLRCSPMKGHSHVYWYRQLPEEGLKFMVYLQKENIIDESGMPKERFSAEFPKEGPSILRIQQVVRGDSAAYFCASSRDRDPGNTIYFGEGSWLTVV.

The chain recombines TRBV4-3 with TRBJ2-1; D is ambiguous. This CDR3 is 17 amino acids long. Germline lookup yields CDR1 LGHNA and CDR2 YSLEER. V lost 4 bases to trimming and J lost 0 bases, with 16 bases between them. The CDR3 bases are TGCGCCAGCAGCCCGGTCTTTGGGGATAGCTCCTACAATGAGCAGTTCTTC. Translation gives CASSPVFGDSSYNEQFF.

This clone was recorded many times. The chain is built from TRBV5-1 and TRBJ2-1; 8 nucleotides agree with TRBD2. CDR1 is SGHRS and CDR2 is YFSETQ in the germline V gene. The CDR3 sequence is 16 residues long. The J segment lost 7 bases and the V segment lost 2 bases, leaving 11 bases of the junction unmatched. CDR3 region: CASSLKTGGPRNEQFF. The DNA for the CDR3 is TGCGCCAGCAGCTTAAAAACGGGAGGGCCTCGGAATGAGCAGTTCTTC.

V usage is TRBV19 and J usage is TRBJ2-7, with D unresolved. CDR1 and CDR2 (germline): LNHDA, SQIVND (reference sequence). V was cut by 2 bases and J by 3 bases, with 11 bases left in between. The CDR3 length is 14 residues. CDR3 DNA sequence: TGTGCCAGTAGTATAACTACAACCGACTACGAGCAGTACTTC. Amino acids: CASSITTTDYEQYF. The variable domain in full, completed from reference TRBV19 and TRBJ2-7, reads DGGITQSPKYLFRKEGQNVTLSCEQNLNHDAMYWYRQDPGQGLRLIYYSQIVNDFQKGDIAEGYSVSREKKESFPLTVTSAQKNPTAFYLCASSITTTDYEQYFGPGTRLTVT.

This clone was seen more than once but under ten times. The chain couples TRBV19 to TRBJ2-7; a possible D gene is TRBD2 (6 bases). CDR3 length equals 13 residues. Germline V lookup: CDR1 LNHDA, CDR2 SQIVND (reference sequence). Trimming shortened V by 1 base and J by 4 bases, and 8 bases separated the two germline ends. CDR3 in DNA: TGTGCCAGTAGTATAGCGGAGGGTTACGAGCAGTACTTC. Translation: CASSIAEGYEQYF. The variable domain in full, completed from reference TRBV19 and TRBJ2-7, reads DGGITQSPKYLFRKEGQNVTLSCEQNLNHDAMYWYRQDPGQGLRLIYYSQIVNDFQKGDIAEGYSVSREKKESFPLTVTSAQKNPTAFYLCASSIAEGYEQYFGPGTRLTVT.

The chain is built from TRBV28 and TRBJ2-5; TRBD1 matches 7 bases. J was trimmed by 4 bases and V by 6 bases; bases with no gene match: 5. There are 13 residues in the CDR3. CDR1 is MDHEN, CDR2 SYDVKM, per germline. CDR3 nucleotide sequence: TGTGCCAGCAGGCTGAGGGGGCTAGAGACCCAGTACTTC. Translation gives CASRLRGLETQYF.

The rearrangement uses TRBV19 and TRBJ2-3; the match to TRBD2 covers 8 bases. The germline gives CDR1 LNHDA, CDR2 SQIVND (reference sequence). Germline trimming cut 3 bases from V and 3 bases from J; bases unmatched to any gene: 8. The CDR3 runs 16 residues. CDR3 sequence: CASSMGLGPITDTQYF. CDR3 DNA sequence: TGTGCCAGTAGTATGGGACTAGGACCGATAACAGATACGCAGTATTTT.

V is TRBV19 and J is TRBJ1-5, with D uncertain. The germline V gene has CDR1 LNHDA and CDR2 SQIVND (reference sequence). The CDR3 extends over 14 amino acids. V lost 5 bases and J 7 bases, leaving 15 bases between the germline ends. The CDR3 coding sequence is TGTGCCAGTAGTTTCTGGGGTAATATACAGCCCCAGCATTTT. It specifies CASSFWGNIQPQHF.

This sequence joins TRBV6-9 and TRBJ2-7, with D unresolved. Germline V gene lookup returns CDR1 MNHGY and CDR2 SVAAGI. Trimming cost V 4 bases and J 3 bases, with 10 bases left between them. This CDR3 spans 13 amino acids. The chain's CDR3 is CASSSVGCYEQYF. The CDR3 bases are TGTGCCAGCAGTTCCGTCGGATGCTACGAGCAGTACTTC.

The chain joins TRBV20-1 to TRBJ1-5; D perhaps matches TRBD1 (6 bases). The germline CDR1 and CDR2 sequences are DFQATT and SNEGSKA (reference sequence). The CDR3 runs to 11 residues. Trimming removed 6 bases from V and 14 bases from J, with 17 bases in between. CDR3 sequence reads: CSARGFGPEHF. The DNA for the CDR3 is TGCAGTGCCAGGGGATTTGGACCCGAGCATTTT.

CDR3 sequence reads: CASSFQREGLGELFF. The CDR3 nucleotides read TGCGCCAGCAGCTTCCAGCGGGAGGGCCTCGGGGAGCTGTTTTTT. The chain uses TRBV5-1 and TRBJ2-2, with 10 bases that match TRBD2. J gave up 7 bases and V 2 bases, and 5 bases lay outside the gene matches. The CDR3 runs to 15 residues. CDR1 and CDR2 (germline): SGHRS, YFSETQ. Full variable domain (remainder filled in from reference TRBV5-1 and TRBJ2-2): KAGVTQTPRYLIKTRGQQVTLSCSPISGHRSVSWYQQTPGQGLQFLFEYFSETQRNKGNFPGRFSGRQFSNSRSEMNVSTLELGDSALYLCASSFQREGLGELFFGEGSRLTVL.

This clone was seen just once. J is TRBJ2-1 and V is TRBV7-3; D is undetermined. Germline loops: CDR1 SGHTA, CDR2 FQGTGA. Deletions cut 6 bases from V and 7 bases from J, with 19 bases between. This CDR3 has 15 residues. CDR3 region: CASRFTGPPMNEQFF. CDR3 nucleotide sequence: TGTGCCAGCAGATTTACTGGCCCCCCCATGAATGAGCAGTTCTTC.

The chain has TRBV30 and TRBJ2-7; 10 nucleotides match TRBD1. After removal of 2 bases from V and 4 bases from J, the junction contained 5 bases not matched to a gene. CDR1 and CDR2 (germline): GTSNPN, SVGIG (reference sequence). The CDR3 length is 14 residues. The CDR3 nucleotides are TGTGCCTGGAGTACGGGACAGGGGAATTACGAGCAGTACTTC. It specifies CAWSTGQGNYEQYF. Based on the CDR3 plus reference TRBV30 and TRBJ2-7, the full variable domain is SQTIHQWPATLVQPVGSPLSLECTVEGTSNPNLYWYRQAAGRGLQLLFYSVGIGQISSEVPQNLSASRPQDRQFILSSKKLLLSDSGFYLCAWSTGQGNYEQYFGPGTRLTVT.

V gene TRBV4-3 combines with J gene TRBJ1-1; TRBD1 might be the D (6 bases). Trimming cost V 0 bases and J 4 bases, with 15 bases left between them. Germline CDR1 is LGHNA and CDR2 is YSLEER. There are 16 residues in the CDR3. CDR3 sequence: CASSQDSVTTGTEAFF. DNA for the CDR3: TGCGCCAGCAGCCAAGATAGCGTTACGACAGGCACTGAAGCTTTCTTT.

The J gene is TRBJ2-3, the V gene TRBV5-1, with 10 positions matching TRBD2. The CDR3 sequence is 13 residues long. Per germline, CDR1 SGHRS and CDR2 YFSETQ. V shed 4 bases and J 12 bases; nucleotides not matched to a gene: 8. CDR3 sequence: CASSSSLAGIQYF. CDR3 in DNA: TGCGCCAGCAGCAGTTCACTAGCGGGAATTCAGTATTTT.

The rearrangement links TRBV25-1 to TRBJ2-2; D is tentatively TRBD1 or TRBD2 (5 bases each). V gave up 8 bases and J gave up 4 bases, with 14 bases separating them. In germline, CDR1 is MGHDK, CDR2 SYGVNS. The CDR3 runs 14 residues. The CDR3 region is CASVGKGPTGELFF. The CDR3 DNA reads TGTGCCAGCGTCGGGAAGGGGCCCACCGGGGAGCTGTTTTTT.

This rearrangement joins TRBV10-2 to TRBJ2-1; D unclear. The CDR3 is 13 amino acids. V shed 7 bases and J shed 1 base, with 8 bases lying between them. Germline V gene sequence: CDR1 WSHSY, CDR2 SAAADI. CDR3 coding DNA: TGCGCCAGCATGGTGGCTTCCTACAATGAGCAGTTCTTC. Protein: CASMVASYNEQFF.

The gene calls are TRBV4-1 and TRBJ1-1; D not certain. Germline CDR1 and CDR2: MGHRA and YSYEKL. The germline V and J ends were trimmed by 4 bases and 0 bases, with 9 bases remaining between them. The CDR3 loop spans 14 amino acids. Here the CDR3 DNA reads TGCGCCAGCAGCCCGAATGAGATGAACACTGAAGCTTTCTTT. It encodes CASSPNEMNTEAFF.

This chain connects TRBV5-1 to TRBJ2-7; 8 nucleotides line up with TRBD1. The CDR3 is made up of 15 amino acids. Germline V gene lookup returns CDR1 SGHRS and CDR2 YFSETQ. The ends lost 0 bases at V and 7 bases at J; junction bases unmatched: 9. CDR3 region: CASSLEDRDTREQYF. In DNA form, the CDR3 reads TGCGCCAGCAGCTTGGAGGACAGGGATACTCGGGAGCAGTACTTC.